The 21 T cell receptor beta chains listed next were all sequenced from one sample in a study of Ad26.COV2.S vaccination and SARS-CoV-2 variants. This sample's treatment: roughly 18 received Ad26.COV2.S at low or high dose, single or two shots; several received placebo; per-sample allocation not given. On day 63 after the first injection, vaccine and placebo recipients gave samples. Clones were read by immunoSEQ multiplex PCR, and TCRdb kept only the in-frame ones, dropping some. The table includes around 400,000 clones, approximately 92% detected once. Sequencing was performed on peripheral blood, taken in a trial of Ad26.COV2.S vaccine versus placebo. The receptors shown here come from a person aged 18-60 years who received the Ad26.COV2.S COVID-19 vaccine or a placebo.

This rearrangement joins TRBV9 to TRBJ2-1; D remains unclear. CDR3 size: 12 residues. The V gene's germline CDR1 is SGDLS and CDR2 YYNGEE. Trimming removed 0 bases at V and 9 bases at J, with 7 bases between. This CDR3 reads CASSVVGGEQFF. The CDR3 DNA reads TGTGCCAGCAGCGTAGTGGGCGGTGAGCAGTTCTTC.

The rearrangement links TRBV9 to TRBJ2-3; D remains ambiguous. V gave up 4 bases and J gave up 4 bases, with 10 bases separating them. Germline CDR1 reads SGDLS; CDR2 reads YYNGEE. The CDR3 contains 13 residues. The CDR3 is CASSPASSDTQYF. As DNA, the CDR3 is TGTGCCAGCAGCCCAGCGAGTTCAGATACGCAGTATTTT. The variable domain in full, with the rest retrieved from reference TRBV9 and TRBJ2-3, is DSGVTQTPKHLITATGQRVTLRCSPRSGDLSVYWYQQSLDQGLQFLIQYYNGEERAKGNILERFSAQQFPDLHSELNLSSLELGDSALYFCASSPASSDTQYFGPGTRLTVL.

The V and J genes are TRBV18 and TRBJ1-3; 7 bases fit TRBD1. Germline V CDR1 and CDR2: KGHSH, LQKENI. The trim removed 3 bases at V and 6 bases at J, leaving 5 bases unmatched. The CDR3 loop spans 14 amino acids. CDR3 protein: CASSPGQLPNTIYF. CDR3 coding DNA: TGTGCCAGCTCACCGGGACAGCTTCCAAACACCATATATTTT.

The chain employs TRBV7-9 and TRBJ1-1; D is unresolved. V dropped 6 bases and J dropped 7 bases, with 12 bases sitting between them. CDR1 is SEHNR, CDR2 FQNEAQ, per germline (reference sequence). This CDR3 spans 12 amino acids. The DNA for the CDR3 is TGTGCCAGCAGTCTGAAAGGTTTTGAAGCTTTCTTT. Translation gives CASSLKGFEAFF.

V gene TRBV12-3 or TRBV12-4 combines with J gene TRBJ2-7, with unresolved D. V dropped 3 bases and J dropped 4 bases, with 4 bases sitting between them. The CDR3 contains 11 residues. The DNA of the CDR3 is TGTGCCAGCAGTTTCAATTACGAGCAGTACTTC. This encodes CASSFNYEQYF.

The chain joins TRBV11-2 to TRBJ2-7; TRBD2 might be the D (7 bases). CDR3 length: 13 residues. V was shortened by 7 bases and J by 4 bases, with 14 bases between the two germline ends. CDR1 and CDR2 (germline): SGHAT, FQNNGV. CDR3 bases: TGTGCCAGCACCCCGGGGGGCCGTTACGAGCAGTACTTC. Its translation is CASTPGGRYEQYF.

V is TRBV18 and J is TRBJ2-7; maybe TRBD2 (6 bases). Trimming took 3 bases from V and 3 from J, leaving 9 bases between them. This CDR3 is built from 13 residues. Germline CDR1 is KGHSH and CDR2 is LQKENI. The CDR3 DNA reads as TGTGCCAGCTCACCGTCTAGCGACTACGAGCAGTACTTC. As protein: CASSPSSDYEQYF.

The chain combines TRBV30 with TRBJ1-1; D is undetermined. The germline V gene has CDR1 GTSNPN and CDR2 SVGIG (reference sequence). Trimming removed 0 bases from V and 0 bases from J, with 8 bases in between. The CDR3 contains 14 residues. CDR3 loop: CAWSVLALNTEAFF. The CDR3 DNA reads TGTGCCTGGAGTGTACTAGCCCTGAACACTGAAGCTTTCTTT. The entire variable domain, with the rest obtained from reference TRBV30 and TRBJ1-1, is as follows: SQTIHQWPATLVQPVGSPLSLECTVEGTSNPNLYWYRQAAGRGLQLLFYSVGIGQISSEVPQNLSASRPQDRQFILSSKKLLLSDSGFYLCAWSVLALNTEAFFGQGTRLTVV.

This clone was recorded many times. The V call is TRBV7-8, the J call TRBJ1-2; 7 bases align to TRBD1. Per germline, CDR1 SGHVS and CDR2 FQNEAQ. This CDR3 region has 13 residues. V gave up 4 bases and J gave up 4 bases; unmatched junction bases: 3. The CDR3 protein is CASSSGTAYGYTF. For the CDR3, the DNA is TGTGCCAGCAGCTCCGGGACAGCCTATGGCTACACCTTC.

This clone was counted a single time. The chain combines TRBV18 with TRBJ2-3, with a tentative D call TRBD2 (5 bases). Germline V CDR1 and CDR2: KGHSH, LQKENI. The CDR3 extends over 15 amino acids. The V end lost 3 bases, the J end lost 0 bases, and 10 bases lay between the germline ends. The DNA of the CDR3 is TGTGCCAGCTCACCGGTAAGAGGGAGCACAGATACGCAGTATTTT. This codes for CASSPVRGSTDTQYF.

The chain has TRBV7-6 and TRBJ1-4, with a weak D call TRBD1 (5 bases). Trimming removed 3 bases from V and 7 bases from J, with 15 bases in between. Germline V gene data show CDR1 as SGHVS and CDR2 as FNYEAQ. This CDR3 is built from 15 residues. The DNA of the CDR3 is TGTGCCAGCAGCTTGTGGGGTGGCGGGACTGAAAAACTGTTTTTT. Translation gives CASSLWGGGTEKLFF.

The chain couples TRBV7-3 to TRBJ2-1, with a tentative D call TRBD2 (5 bases). With 5 bases removed from V and 2 bases from J, the gap between germline ends came to 7 bases. Germline assignment: CDR1 SGHTA and CDR2 FQGTGA. The CDR3 has 13 residues. This chain's CDR3 is CASSLGTYNEQFF. The CDR3 coding sequence is TGTGCCAGCAGCCTCGGGACCTACAATGAGCAGTTCTTC.

The rearrangement uses TRBV6-2 or TRBV6-3 and TRBJ2-5; 8 positions match TRBD2. V gave up 5 bases and J gave up 9 bases; unmatched junction bases: 14. The length of the CDR3 is 15 residues. Germline CDR1 and CDR2: MNHEY and SVGEGT. CDR3 amino acids: CASSRPGLVGVSQYF. CDR3 nucleotides: TGTGCCAGCAGTCGTCCGGGACTAGTGGGGGTGTCCCAGTACTTC.

This chain uses TRBV19 with TRBJ2-2; D unresolved. CDR1 and CDR2 from the germline V gene are LNHDA and SQIVND (reference sequence). CDR3 length: 13 amino acids. Trimming removed 9 bases at V and 5 bases at J, with 13 bases between. CDR3 sequence: CASRIPLTGELFF. DNA of the CDR3: TGTGCCAGCCGCATTCCGCTGACCGGGGAGCTGTTTTTT.

The chain uses TRBV20-1 and TRBJ2-3; no clear D gene. V was trimmed by 3 bases and J by 0 bases, leaving 7 bases between them. The germline CDR1 and CDR2 sequences are DFQATT and SNEGSKA (reference sequence). This CDR3 comprises 13 residues. The CDR3 DNA is TGCAGTGCTAGTTTACCGAGCACAGATACGCAGTATTTT. This gives the protein CSASLPSTDTQYF.

J is TRBJ1-2 and V is TRBV30; 8 nucleotides agree with TRBD1. The J segment lost 8 bases and the V segment lost 0 bases, leaving 2 bases of the junction unmatched. CDR1 and CDR2 from the germline V gene are GTSNPN and SVGIG (reference sequence). The CDR3 is made up of 12 amino acids. CDR3 coding DNA: TGTGCCTGGAGTGTACAGGGGGACGGCTACACCTTC. This sequence encodes CAWSVQGDGYTF.

The chain couples TRBV7-9 to TRBJ2-3; TRBD1 matches at 10 bases. Losses at the gene ends were 4 bases for V and 8 bases for J; bases not matched to a gene: 9. The CDR3 has 15 amino acids. CDR1 and CDR2 (germline): SEHNR, FQNEAQ (reference sequence). This CDR3 reads CASSSLDRGLGTQYF. DNA of the CDR3: TGTGCCAGCAGCTCCTTGGACAGGGGGTTGGGTACGCAGTATTTT. The whole variable domain, filled in from reference TRBV7-9 and TRBJ2-3, reads DTGVSQNPRHKITKRGQNVTFRCDPISEHNRLYWYRQTLGQGPEFLTYFQNEAQLEKSRLLSDRFSAERPKGSFSTLEIQRTEQGDSAMYLCASSSLDRGLGTQYFGPGTRLTVL.

The chain employs TRBV5-1 and TRBJ2-6; 7 nucleotides match TRBD2. The CDR3 has 18 amino acids. CDR1 and CDR2 from the germline V gene are SGHRS and YFSETQ. J lost 0 bases, V lost 3 bases, and 9 bases had no gene match. For the CDR3, the DNA is TGCGCCAGCAGCTCAATGGGACTAACAGCCTCTGGGGCCAACGTCCTGACTTTC. Protein: CASSSMGLTASGANVLTF.

The CDR3 is CASFRDRSSQPQHF. CDR3 DNA: TGTGCCAGCTTCCGGGACAGAAGTTCTCAGCCCCAGCATTTT. The chain carries TRBV5-8 and TRBJ1-5, with TRBD1 identical over 7 bases. The CDR3 covers 14 residues. Germline V lookup: CDR1 SGHTS, CDR2 YDEGEE. V shed 7 bases and J 6 bases; nucleotides not matched to a gene: 10.

The chain combines TRBV9 with TRBJ2-3; TRBD2 matches at 13 bases. Unmatched junction bases numbered 4, after V lost 0 bases and J lost 3 bases. Germline CDR1 and CDR2: SGDLS and YYNGEE. The length of the CDR3 is 17 residues. The CDR3 DNA sequence: TGTGCCAGCAGCGTAGTAGGACTAGCGGGAGTTACAGATACGCAGTATTTT. This sequence encodes CASSVVGLAGVTDTQYF.

The chain links TRBV19 to TRBJ1-4, with TRBD1 matching 10 bases. The length of the CDR3 is 18 residues. Germline-derived CDR1 and CDR2 are LNHDA and SQIVND (reference sequence). Trimming removed 4 bases from V and 6 bases from J; junction bases left unmatched: 14. The DNA of the CDR3 is TGTGCCAGTAGTAGTTCAGGGCCGGGACAGGGGAACGATGAAAAACTGTTTTTT. Amino acid sequence: CASSSSGPGQGNDEKLFF.